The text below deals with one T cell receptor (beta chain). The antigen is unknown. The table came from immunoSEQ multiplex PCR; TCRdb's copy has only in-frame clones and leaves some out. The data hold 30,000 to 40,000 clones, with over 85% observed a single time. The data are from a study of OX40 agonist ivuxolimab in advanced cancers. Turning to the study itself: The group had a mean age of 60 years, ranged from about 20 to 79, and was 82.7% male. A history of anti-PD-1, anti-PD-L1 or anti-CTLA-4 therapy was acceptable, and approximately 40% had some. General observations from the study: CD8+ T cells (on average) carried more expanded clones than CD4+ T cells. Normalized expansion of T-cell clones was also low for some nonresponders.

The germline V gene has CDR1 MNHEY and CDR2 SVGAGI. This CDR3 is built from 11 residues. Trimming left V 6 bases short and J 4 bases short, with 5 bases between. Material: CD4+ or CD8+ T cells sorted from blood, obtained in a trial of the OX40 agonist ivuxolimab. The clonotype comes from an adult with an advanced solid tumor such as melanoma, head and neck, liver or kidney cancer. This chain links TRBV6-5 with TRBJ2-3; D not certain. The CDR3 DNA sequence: TGTGCCAGCAGCCACTCAGATACGCAGTATTTT. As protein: CASSHSDTQYF.